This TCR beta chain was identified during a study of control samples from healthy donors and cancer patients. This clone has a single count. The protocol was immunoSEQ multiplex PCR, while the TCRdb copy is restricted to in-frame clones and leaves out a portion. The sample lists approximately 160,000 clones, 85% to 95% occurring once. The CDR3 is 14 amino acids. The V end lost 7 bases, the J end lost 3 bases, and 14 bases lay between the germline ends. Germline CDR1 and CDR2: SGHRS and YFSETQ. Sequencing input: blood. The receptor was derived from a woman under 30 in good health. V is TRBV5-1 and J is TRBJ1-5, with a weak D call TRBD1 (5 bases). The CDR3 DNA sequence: TGCGCCAGCGGTGAAGGAGGGGTCAATCAGCCCCAGCATTTT. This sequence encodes CASGEGGVNQPQHF.